These 5 T cell receptor beta chains were sequenced from one sample in a study of T cell repertoires in cytomegalovirus infection. MiXCR, applied by TCRdb to the reads, yields one record per CDR3 protein. The data show about 740,000 distinct CDR3 sequences, less than 40% seen once. Sequencing was carried out using PBMCs. These receptors all stem from a human donor in good health (CMV status not recorded). Some clones in this sample may be carry-over from other donors' samples.

The chain employs TRBV12-3 or TRBV12-4 and TRBJ2-3; 8 positions match TRBD2. V lost 3 bases and J lost 0; bases outside the gene matches: 11. This CDR3 contains 18 residues. Here the CDR3 reads CASSFRGGLATSTDTQYF. CDR3 DNA: TGTGCCAGCAGTTTTCGCGGGGGGCTCGCAACTAGCACAGATACGCAGTATTTT.

With respect to this clonotype: One junction end disagrees with the germline gene, perhaps due to a read error. This chain links TRBV28 with TRBJ1-5; TRBD1 aligns across 7 bases. Germline-derived CDR1 and CDR2 are MDHEN and SYDVKM. This CDR3 region has 15 residues. The CDR3 DNA follows: TGTGCCAGCAGCCCCAGGGGGGGAGGCAATCATCCCCAGCATTTT. This gives the protein CASSPRGGGNHPQHF.

The chain links TRBV20-1 to TRBJ2-1, with TRBD1 identical over 9 bases. In germline, CDR1 is DFQATT, CDR2 SNEGSKA (reference sequence). CDR3 length: 15 residues. Trimming at V came to 5 bases and at J to 6 bases, leaving 11 bases not matched to a gene. The CDR3 region is CSADPPGQGLNEQFF. Written as DNA, the CDR3 is TGCAGTGCTGACCCTCCGGGACAGGGACTCAATGAGCAGTTCTTC.

This clonotype has only one observation. The V call is TRBV12-5, the J call TRBJ2-7, with a possible D match to TRBD2 (5 bases). V gave up 11 bases and J gave up 0 bases, with 23 bases separating them. The germline CDR1 and CDR2 sequences are LGHNT and FRNRAP. The CDR3 runs to 16 residues. The CDR3 nucleotides are TGTGCTGGCCGGTGGGGTTTGTGCGGACTCTCCTACGAGCAGTACTTC. This gives the protein CAGRWGLCGLSYEQYF. Full variable domain (rest looked up from reference TRBV12-5 and TRBJ2-7): DARVTQTPRHKVTEMGQEVTMRCQPILGHNTVFWYRQTMMQGLELLAYFRNRAPLDDSGMPKDRFSAEMPDATLATLKIQPSEPRDSAVYFCAGRWGLCGLSYEQYFGPGTRLTVT.

In this sample, this clonotype turned up a few times. The chain carries TRBV7-9 and TRBJ2-7; unclear D gene. Germline V gene lookup returns CDR1 SEHNR and CDR2 FQNEAQ (reference sequence). V lost 6 bases to trimming and J lost 1 base, with 13 bases between them. The CDR3 is 14 residues long. CDR3 sequence: CASSSNTDSYEQYF. Written as DNA, the CDR3 is TGTGCCAGCAGTTCAAACACCGATTCCTACGAGCAGTACTTC.